This record covers a single TCR beta chain. This specimen comes from a study of blood T cell repertoires in COVID-19. On the study more broadly: The United States, Italy and Spain supplied acute and convalescent COVID-19 samples. PBMCs, B-cell-depleted T cells, or T cells were the source of the cDNA or gDNA that made up the material.

Original processing notes: Amplification of reference gene primers was used by the study to estimate nucleated cell counts. The table came from immunoSEQ multiplex PCR; TCRdb's copy has only in-frame clones and leaves some out. Clone size and V and J calls were adopted from that table, with D and trimming inferred from the DNA. The table has about 48,000 clones, approximately 90% seen once. V lost 0 bases to trimming and J lost 7 bases; unmatched junction nucleotides: 5. The CDR3 is made up of 14 amino acids. Germline CDR1 SGHKS, CDR2 YYEKEE (reference sequence). What was sequenced was peripheral blood. The clonotype comes from an older man with acute or convalescent COVID-19. V and J are TRBV5-5 and TRBJ1-2; TRBD1 matches at 8 bases. The CDR3 DNA reads TGTGCCAGCAGCTTGGAGGACAGGGTCTCTGGCTACACCTTC. It encodes CASSLEDRVSGYTF. The full variable domain, with the rest looked up from reference TRBV5-5 and TRBJ1-2, is DAGVTQSPTHLIKTRGQQVTLRCSPISGHKSVSWYQQVLGQGPQFIFQYYEKEERGRGNFPDRFSARQFPNYSSELNVNALLLGDSALYLCASSLEDRVSGYTFGSGTRLTVV.